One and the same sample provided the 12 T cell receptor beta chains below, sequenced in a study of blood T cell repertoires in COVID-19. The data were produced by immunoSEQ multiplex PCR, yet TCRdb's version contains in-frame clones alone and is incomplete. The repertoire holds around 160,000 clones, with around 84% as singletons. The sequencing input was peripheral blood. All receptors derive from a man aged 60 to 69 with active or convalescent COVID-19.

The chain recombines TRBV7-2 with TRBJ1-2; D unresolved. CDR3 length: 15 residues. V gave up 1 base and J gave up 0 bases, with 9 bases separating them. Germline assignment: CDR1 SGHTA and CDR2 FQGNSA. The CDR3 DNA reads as TGTGCCAGCAGCTTAGTGCGGCCCTCTAACTATGGCTACACCTTC. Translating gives CASSLVRPSNYGYTF.

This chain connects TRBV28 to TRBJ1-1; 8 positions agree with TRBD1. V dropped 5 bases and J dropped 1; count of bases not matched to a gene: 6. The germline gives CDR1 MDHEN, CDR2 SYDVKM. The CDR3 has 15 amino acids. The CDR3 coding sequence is TGTGCCAGCAGTCTCCGAGGGACAGGGAACACTGAAGCTTTCTTT. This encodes CASSLRGTGNTEAFF.

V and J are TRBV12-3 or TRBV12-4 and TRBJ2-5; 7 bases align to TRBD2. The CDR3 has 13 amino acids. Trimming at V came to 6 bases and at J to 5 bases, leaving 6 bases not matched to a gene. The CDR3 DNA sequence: TGTGCCAGCAGCCTAAGGGAGGGCGAGACCCAGTACTTC. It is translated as CASSLREGETQYF.

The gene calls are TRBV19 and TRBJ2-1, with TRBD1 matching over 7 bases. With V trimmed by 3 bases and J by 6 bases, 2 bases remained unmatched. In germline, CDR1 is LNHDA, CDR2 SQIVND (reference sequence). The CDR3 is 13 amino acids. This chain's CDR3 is CASSISGGNEQFF. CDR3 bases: TGTGCCAGTAGTATCTCAGGGGGCAATGAGCAGTTCTTC.

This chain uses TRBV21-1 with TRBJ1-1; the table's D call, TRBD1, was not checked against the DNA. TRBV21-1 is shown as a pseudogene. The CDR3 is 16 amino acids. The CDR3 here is CASSKAGTGRNTEAFF. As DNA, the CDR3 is TGTGCCAGCAGCAAAGCGGGGACAGGGAGAAACACTGAAGCTTTCTTT.

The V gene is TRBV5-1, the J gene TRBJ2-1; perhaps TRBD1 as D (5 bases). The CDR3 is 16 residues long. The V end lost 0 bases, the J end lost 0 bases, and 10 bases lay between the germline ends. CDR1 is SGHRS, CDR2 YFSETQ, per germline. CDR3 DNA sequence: TGCGCCAGCAGCTTGGGTGGCCAGGGCTCCTACAATGAGCAGTTCTTC. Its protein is CASSLGGQGSYNEQFF.

The CDR3 DNA follows: TGCAGTGCTAGTTATGAGGGACTAGCGGGAGGGTTTAGCTCCTACAATGAGCAGTTCTTC. Its translation is CSASYEGLAGGFSSYNEQFF. The J gene is TRBJ2-1, the V gene TRBV20-1, with 16 bases lining up with TRBD2. Trimming removed 3 bases from V and 0 bases from J; junction bases left unmatched: 11. The CDR3 is 20 amino acids. Per the germline V gene, CDR1 is DFQATT and CDR2 is SNEGSKA (reference sequence).

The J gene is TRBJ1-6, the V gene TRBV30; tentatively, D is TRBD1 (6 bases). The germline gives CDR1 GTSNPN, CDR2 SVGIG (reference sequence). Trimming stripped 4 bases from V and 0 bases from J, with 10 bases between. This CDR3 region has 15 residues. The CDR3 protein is CAWTQGSSYNSPLHF. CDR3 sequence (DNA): TGTGCCTGGACACAGGGAAGCTCCTATAATTCACCCCTCCACTTT. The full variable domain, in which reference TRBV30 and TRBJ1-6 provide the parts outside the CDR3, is SQTIHQWPATLVQPVGSPLSLECTVEGTSNPNLYWYRQAAGRGLQLLFYSVGIGQISSEVPQNLSASRPQDRQFILSSKKLLLSDSGFYLCAWTQGSSYNSPLHFGNGTRLTVT.

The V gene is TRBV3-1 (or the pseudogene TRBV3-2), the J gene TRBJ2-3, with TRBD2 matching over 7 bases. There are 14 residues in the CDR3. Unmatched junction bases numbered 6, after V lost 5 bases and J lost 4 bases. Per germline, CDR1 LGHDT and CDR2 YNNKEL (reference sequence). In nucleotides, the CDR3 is TGTGCCAGCAGCACCCAGGGAGGGCCAGATACGCAGTATTTT. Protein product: CASSTQGGPDTQYF.

CDR3 region: CASSTGQRLLGYTF. The CDR3 DNA follows: TGCGCCAGCAGCACGGGACAGAGGCTCCTCGGCTACACCTTC. The V gene is TRBV5-1, the J gene TRBJ1-2; 7 bases align to TRBD1. The CDR3 is made up of 14 amino acids. The germline CDR1 and CDR2 sequences are SGHRS and YFSETQ. V gave up 4 bases and J gave up 8 bases; unmatched junction bases: 11.

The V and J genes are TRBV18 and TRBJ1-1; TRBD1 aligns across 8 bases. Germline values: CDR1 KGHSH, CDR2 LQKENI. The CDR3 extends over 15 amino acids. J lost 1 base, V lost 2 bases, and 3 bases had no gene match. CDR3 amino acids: CASSPFGQGNTEAFF. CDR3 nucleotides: TGTGCCAGCTCACCATTCGGACAGGGGAACACTGAAGCTTTCTTT. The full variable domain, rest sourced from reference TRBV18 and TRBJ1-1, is NAGVMQNPRHLVRRRGQEARLRCSPMKGHSHVYWYRQLPEEGLKFMVYLQKENIIDESGMPKERFSAEFPKEGPSILRIQQVVRGDSAAYFCASSPFGQGNTEAFFGQGTRLTVV.

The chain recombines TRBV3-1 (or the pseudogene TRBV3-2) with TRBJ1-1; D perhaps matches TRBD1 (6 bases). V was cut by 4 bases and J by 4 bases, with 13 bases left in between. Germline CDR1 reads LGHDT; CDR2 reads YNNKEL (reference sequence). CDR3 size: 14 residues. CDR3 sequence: CASSPTGGSTEAFF. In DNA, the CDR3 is TGTGCCAGCAGCCCGACAGGTGGTTCCACTGAAGCTTTCTTT.